Listed below are T cell receptor beta chains from one sample, sequenced in a study of blood T cell repertoires in COVID-19. Method: immunoSEQ multiplex PCR; TCRdb's copy keeps in-frame clones and lacks some. The data hold about 64,000 clones, with roughly 75% observed a single time. Specimen: peripheral blood. These receptors originate from a man in his 60s with COVID-19, enrolled during active disease. The CDR3 runs from the conserved cysteine through the conserved F or W. D genes are given only for firm matches. The size field is filled for only some rows; it gives once, few, many or a size class.

>NA|NA|TRBJ1-1|TRBV9
TGTGCCAGCAGCGTGAGTCAGAACACTGAAGCTTTCTTT
CASSVSQNTEAFF
>NA|NA|TRBJ2-5|TRBV7-9
TGTGCCAGCAGCCCAGGCGGGGCAGGGGGAGAGACCCAGTACTTC
CASSPGGAGGETQYF
>NA|TRBD1|TRBJ2-7|TRBV5-5
TGTGCCAGCAGCTTGGAAGGGACAGCCTACTACGAGCAGTACTTC
CASSLEGTAYYEQYF
>few|NA|TRBJ1-3|TRBV29-1
TGCAGCGCTTCCGTATCTGGAAACACCATATATTTT
CSASVSGNTIYF
>NA|TRBD2|TRBJ2-1|TRBV5-4
TGTGCCAGCACTAGCGGGGGGGCCCGGTCCTACAATGAGCAGTTCTTC
CASTSGGARSYNEQFF
>few|NA|TRBJ2-5|TRBV7-9
TGTGCCAGCAGCCCACAAGAGACCCAGTACTTC
CASSPQETQYF
>NA|NA|TRBJ2-5|TRBV5-1
TGCGCCACTCGCGCCGGATCGGGTGAGGAGAAGACCCAGTACTTC
CATRAGSGEEKTQYF
>NA|NA|TRBJ1-5|TRBV19
TGTGCCAGTGGGGGGGGGAATCAGCCCCAGCATTTT
CASGGGNQPQHF
>NA|NA|TRBJ2-7|TRBV7-2
TGTGCCAGCAGCTTAGGAGACATATTCGTCAGCTCCTACGAGCAGTACTTC
CASSLGDIFVSSYEQYF
>NA|TRBD1|TRBJ2-5|TRBV15
TGTGCCACCAGCGAGGGGGCGTTCGAGACCCAGTACTTC
CATSEGAFETQYF
>NA|TRBD1|TRBJ2-1|TRBV7-3
TGTGCCAGCAGCTTGGACAGGGGAGACAATGAGCAGTTCTTC
CASSLDRGDNEQFF
>NA|NA|TRBJ2-2|TRBV6-2/TRBV6-3
TGTGCCAGCAGTTATTGGGCGGAGGGGAACGGGGAGCTGTTTTTT
CASSYWAEGNGELFF
>NA|TRBD1|TRBJ1-5|TRBV5-6
TGTGCCAGCAGCTTGACAGGGGGGTATAATCAGCCCCAGCATTTT
CASSLTGGYNQPQHF
>NA|TRBD2|TRBJ2-2|TRBV2
TGTGCCAGCAAAAGGAGTGCGGGAGTGAACACCGGGGAGCTGTTTTTT
CASKRSAGVNTGELFF
>few|TRBD2|TRBJ2-1|TRBV2
TGTGCCAGCAAGGGACTAGGGGAAAATGAGCAGTTCTTC
CASKGLGENEQFF
>NA|TRBD2|TRBJ2-2|TRBV2
TGTGCCAGCAGTGAAACGGGACTAGAAGGTACCGGGGAGCTGTTTTTT
CASSETGLEGTGELFF
>NA|NA|TRBJ1-1|TRBV24-1
TGTGCCACCAGTGATTTTTTCCTTACTGAAGCTTTCTTT
CATSDFFLTEAFF
>NA|NA|TRBJ2-1|TRBV29-1
TGCAGCGTTGAACTGGGAGGGGGTGGCAATGAGCAGTTCTTC
CSVELGGGGNEQFF
>NA|TRBD1|TRBJ1-5|TRBV5-6
TGTGCCAGCAGCTTTACTACGGACAGGGATAGCAATCAGCCCCAGCATTTT
CASSFTTDRDSNQPQHF
>once|NA|TRBJ2-5|TRBV7-2
TGTGCCAGCAGCCAATCGGTGACCCAGTACTTC
CASSQSVTQYF
>NA|TRBD1|TRBJ1-1|TRBV6-5
TGTGCCAGCAGTTACTCGAACAGGGGGCCCACTGAAGCTTTCTTT
CASSYSNRGPTEAFF
>NA|NA|TRBJ2-5|TRBV7-3
TGTGCCAGCAGCCCAATGCCCGGAGGAGAGACCCAGTACTTC
CASSPMPGGETQYF
>few|NA|TRBJ2-3|TRBV7-9
TGTGCCAGCAGCCCATTCGGAGATACGCAGTATTTT
CASSPFGDTQYF
>NA|NA|TRBJ2-7|TRBV10-3
TGTGCCATCAGTGAGTCTACCAGGTTGTACGAGCAGTACTTC
CAISESTRLYEQYF
>NA|TRBD1|TRBJ2-7|TRBV3-1/TRBV3-2
TGTGCCAGCAGCCAAGATAGGGACAGGGCCCCCGAGCAGTACTTC
CASSQDRDRAPEQYF
>NA|NA|TRBJ2-7|TRBV19
TGTGCCAGTAGTGCGGCAGGGGCCTATGATGAGTACGAGCAGTACTTC
CASSAAGAYDEYEQYF
>NA|TRBD1|TRBJ1-5|TRBV19
TGTGCCAGTAGTATTATGGGACAGGGGACCTTTAGCAATCAGCCCCAGCATTTT
CASSIMGQGTFSNQPQHF
>NA|NA|TRBJ1-1|TRBV11-3
TGTGCCAGCAGCGTAACAGGGAAGAACACTGAAGCTTTCTTT
CASSVTGKNTEAFF
>NA|TRBD1|TRBJ2-3|TRBV6-6
TGTGCCAGCAGTCGAGGACAGGCCTTCACAGATACGCAGTATTTT
CASSRGQAFTDTQYF
>few|NA|TRBJ2-5|TRBV27
TGTGCCAGCAGCGCGGGGGAGACCCAGTACTTC
CASSAGETQYF
>NA|TRBD1|TRBJ1-1|TRBV10-3
TGTGCCATCAGTGAGGTGGCAGGGGGCACTGAAGCTTTCTTT
CAISEVAGGTEAFF
>NA|TRBD1|TRBJ1-6|TRBV5-1
TGCGCCAGCAGCCCTGGACAGGATAATTCACCCCTCCACTTT
CASSPGQDNSPLHF
>NA|NA|TRBJ2-1|TRBV5-6
TGTGCCAGCAGCTGGGGACAATTTGGGAATGAGCAGTTCTTC
CASSWGQFGNEQFF
>NA|NA|TRBJ2-7|TRBV6-6
TGTGCCAGCAGGCGGCAGGCAGGGGACGAGCAGTACTTC
CASRRQAGDEQYF
>NA|NA|TRBJ2-7|TRBV6-2/TRBV6-3
TGTGCCAGCAGTTACCGGCAGGGCAGGTACGAGCAGTACTTC
CASSYRQGRYEQYF
>NA|NA|TRBJ2-2|TRBV2
TGTGCCAGCGGGACACCAAACACCGGGGAGCTGTTTTTT
CASGTPNTGELFF
>NA|TRBD2|TRBJ2-2|TRBV30
TGTGCCTGGGGGAGCGGGGGGAACACCGGGGAGCTGTTTTTT
CAWGSGGNTGELFF
>NA|NA|TRBJ1-1|TRBV28
TGTGCCACCGTCGAACGGGTGAACACTGAAGCTTTCTTT
CATVERVNTEAFF
>NA|TRBD2|TRBJ2-3|TRBV19
TGTGCCAGTAGGGGAGATCTAGCGGGTAGCACAGATACGCAGTATTTT
CASRGDLAGSTDTQYF
>medium-sized|TRBD2|TRBJ2-7|TRBV27
TGTGCCAGCAGAACACCGGGACTAGCATCCGAGCAGTACTTC
CASRTPGLASEQYF
>NA|TRBD2|TRBJ2-7|TRBV6-5
TGTGCCAGCAGCCCCCTAGCGGCGAGCTCCTACGAGCAGTACTTC
CASSPLAASSYEQYF